Listed below are T cell receptor beta chains from one sample, sequenced in a study of STAT5B mutations in CD4+ large granular lymphocyte leukemia. The method was immunoSEQ multiplex PCR; TCRdb's version includes in-frame clones alone and lacks a portion of them. The table lists 25,000 to 35,000 clones, roughly 72% of them singletons. The sample consisted of CD4+ T cells from blood buffy coats. The receptors here all came from a human donor in good health. The CDR3 runs from the conserved cysteine through the conserved F or W. The order of the fields is CDR3 protein, clone size, V gene, J gene. A row's size may be missing; if present it is once, few, many or a size class.

CDR3aa: CASSFLGDPSSGANVLTF
abundance: -
v_gene: TRBV5-1
j_gene: TRBJ2-6

CDR3aa: CASSASGTRADTQYF
abundance: -
v_gene: TRBV7-3
j_gene: TRBJ2-3

CDR3aa: CASSSPRDRVNEQYF
abundance: -
v_gene: TRBV6-5
j_gene: TRBJ2-7

CDR3aa: CASSQPRRPHGNQPQHF
abundance: few
v_gene: TRBV23-1
j_gene: TRBJ1-5

CDR3aa: CASSQDRWVSTEAFF
abundance: -
v_gene: TRBV4-2
j_gene: TRBJ1-1

CDR3aa: CASSFLARGDTQYF
abundance: -
v_gene: TRBV7-9
j_gene: TRBJ2-3

CDR3aa: CASSELQGRGLNSEQYF
abundance: -
v_gene: TRBV6-1
j_gene: TRBJ2-7

CDR3aa: CASSPQGTGELFF
abundance: -
v_gene: TRBV5-1
j_gene: TRBJ2-2

CDR3aa: CASSLAPGRATNEKLFF
abundance: -
v_gene: TRBV5-6
j_gene: TRBJ1-4

CDR3aa: CASSSLGARNNEQFF
abundance: -
v_gene: TRBV28
j_gene: TRBJ2-1

CDR3aa: CASSPLGGLNTEAFF
abundance: -
v_gene: TRBV5-6
j_gene: TRBJ1-1

CDR3aa: CASRATGGSTDTQYF
abundance: -
v_gene: TRBV19
j_gene: TRBJ2-3

CDR3aa: CASSPPTGTQETQYF
abundance: -
v_gene: TRBV7-2
j_gene: TRBJ2-5

CDR3aa: CASSQNSDLANEKLFF
abundance: -
v_gene: TRBV5-4
j_gene: TRBJ1-4

CDR3aa: CAWRQADYGYTF
abundance: few
v_gene: TRBV30
j_gene: TRBJ1-2

CDR3aa: CASSLASGARSDTQYF
abundance: once
v_gene: TRBV7-2
j_gene: TRBJ2-3

CDR3aa: CAWSGGGRNQETQYF
abundance: -
v_gene: TRBV30
j_gene: TRBJ2-5

CDR3aa: CASSPTGTSSSYEQYF
abundance: -
v_gene: TRBV18
j_gene: TRBJ2-7

CDR3aa: CASSIQETQYF
abundance: -
v_gene: TRBV5-1
j_gene: TRBJ2-5

CDR3aa: CASSVDAGSAEAFF
abundance: -
v_gene: TRBV9
j_gene: TRBJ1-1

CDR3aa: CASGLVLGQGATEAFF
abundance: -
v_gene: TRBV12-5
j_gene: TRBJ1-1

CDR3aa: CASSHTLLRGRDQPQHF
abundance: -
v_gene: TRBV4-1
j_gene: TRBJ1-5

CDR3aa: CASSYGTRVNEQFF
abundance: -
v_gene: TRBV6-5
j_gene: TRBJ2-1

CDR3aa: CASTRDRLNTEAFF
abundance: -
v_gene: TRBV7-9
j_gene: TRBJ1-1

CDR3aa: CASSRLGQTYEQYF
abundance: -
v_gene: TRBV14
j_gene: TRBJ2-7

CDR3aa: CASSPDIYYGYTF
abundance: -
v_gene: TRBV5-6
j_gene: TRBJ1-2

CDR3aa: CASSDSLGGADTQYF
abundance: -
v_gene: TRBV2
j_gene: TRBJ2-3

CDR3aa: CASSLDVVNQPQHF
abundance: few
v_gene: TRBV7-9
j_gene: TRBJ1-5